The 23 T cell receptor beta chains in this list originate from one sample, sequenced in a study of T cells of healthy individuals. TCRdb reprocessed the 5' RACE reads via MiXCR and lists one record per CDR3 protein. Among around 63,000 distinct CDR3 sequences, about 17% were seen once, and the ten largest hold around 4.7%. The receptors shown here come from a human donor in good health.

The chain has TRBV2 and TRBJ2-1; D is unresolved. Germline lookup yields CDR1 SNHLY and CDR2 FYNNEI. Trimming took off 4 bases at V and 13 bases at J, with 14 bases between the two ends. The length of the CDR3 is 12 residues. The CDR3 region is CASSGLGLFQFF. Here the CDR3 DNA reads TGTGCCAGCAGTGGCCTGGGGTTATTTCAGTTCTTC.

The chain joins TRBV7-8 to TRBJ2-3; 7 bases fit TRBD1. The germline V gene encodes CDR1 SGHVS and CDR2 FQNEAQ. Trimming at V came to 0 bases and at J to 1 base, leaving 4 bases not matched to a gene. CDR3 length: 16 residues. CDR3 protein: CASSLAGTARTDTQYF. CDR3 DNA sequence: TGTGCCAGCAGCTTAGCCGGGACAGCCCGCACAGATACGCAGTATTTT.

V gene TRBV5-1 combines with J gene TRBJ2-7; 7 bases are a match to TRBD2. Germline trimming cut 1 base from V and 4 bases from J; bases unmatched to any gene: 8. The germline gives CDR1 SGHRS, CDR2 YFSETQ. The CDR3 sequence is 15 residues long. Here the CDR3 reads CASSLTAAGAYEQYF. Written as DNA, the CDR3 is TGCGCCAGCAGCTTGACTGCCGCGGGAGCATACGAGCAGTACTTC.

The chain couples TRBV6-5 to TRBJ1-4; tentatively, D is TRBD1 (5 bases). Germline CDR1 MNHEY, CDR2 SVGAGI. The CDR3 totals 17 residues. With 6 bases removed from V and 3 bases from J, the gap between germline ends came to 20 bases. The CDR3 loop is CASSRFWGKGANEKLFF. The CDR3 DNA reads as TGTGCCAGCAGCCGCTTTTGGGGGAAGGGAGCTAATGAAAAACTGTTTTTT.

This chain uses TRBV12-3 or TRBV12-4 with TRBJ2-3; 11 bases are a match to TRBD2. CDR3 length: 15 amino acids. V lost 8 bases, J lost 5 bases, and 9 bases stayed unmatched. This chain's CDR3 is CASSILAGVGDTQYF. The CDR3 coding sequence is TGTGCCAGCTCCATACTAGCGGGAGTCGGAGATACGCAGTATTTT.

This clonotype was found many times. The J gene is TRBJ1-5, the V gene TRBV2; unclear D gene. Germline V gene sequence: CDR1 SNHLY, CDR2 FYNNEI. V gave up 4 bases and J gave up 3 bases, with 7 bases separating them. There are 13 residues in the CDR3. The CDR3 sequence: CASSVQDNQPQHF. The CDR3 coding sequence is TGTGCCAGCAGTGTTCAGGACAATCAGCCCCAGCATTTT.

The chain links TRBV28 to TRBJ1-2, with 7 nucleotides matching TRBD1. This CDR3 has 11 residues. Unmatched junction bases numbered 10, after V lost 8 bases and J lost 13 bases. Germline lookup yields CDR1 MDHEN and CDR2 SYDVKM. The CDR3 DNA is TGTGCCAGCCAATGGAGGGGGCCTTTCACCTTC. Amino acid sequence: CASQWRGPFTF.

This clonotype has a count of ten or more. This rearrangement joins TRBV11-2 to TRBJ2-7, with a possible D match to TRBD1 (6 bases). Deletions cut 5 bases from V and 4 bases from J, with 9 bases between. Germline V gene data show CDR1 as SGHAT and CDR2 as FQNNGV. This CDR3 has 12 amino acids. CDR3 nucleotide sequence: TGTGCCAGCAGCAAACAGGGATACGAGCAGTACTTC. Translation: CASSKQGYEQYF.

This clonotype was detected only a few times. The chain recombines TRBV20-1 with TRBJ2-6; TRBD1 aligns across 7 bases. The CDR3 runs 15 residues. The ends lost 3 bases at V and 9 bases at J; junction bases unmatched: 11. From germline, CDR1 is DFQATT and CDR2 SNEGSKA (reference sequence). The CDR3 protein is CSARAPDRAINVLTF. In nucleotides, the CDR3 is TGCAGTGCTAGGGCCCCCGACAGGGCCATCAACGTCCTGACTTTC.

V is TRBV4-2 and J is TRBJ2-6; perhaps TRBD2 as D (6 bases). The CDR3 spans 17 residues. Deletions cut 0 bases from V and 1 base from J, with 10 bases between. CDR1 and CDR2 from the germline V gene are LGHNA and YNFKEQ. As DNA, the CDR3 is TGTGCCAGCAGCCAAGATCCCCGGGGGTCTGGGGCCAACGTCCTGACTTTC. Protein sequence: CASSQDPRGSGANVLTF.

This clonotype was detected many times. The J gene is TRBJ2-7, the V gene TRBV25-1; TRBD2 is a possible D gene (7 bases). The ends were cut back, 2 bases at V and 2 bases at J, with 22 bases in the middle. CDR1 and CDR2 (germline): MGHDK, SYGVNS. The CDR3 covers 18 residues. The CDR3 coding sequence is TGTGCCAGCAGTGAAAAATGGCGTCGGGTGGGGGGGCCCTACGAGCAGTACTTC. It specifies CASSEKWRRVGGPYEQYF.

The sample holds a few counts of this clonotype. The chain recombines TRBV12-3 or TRBV12-4 with TRBJ2-5, with a possible D match to TRBD1 (5 bases). The ends were cut back, 6 bases at V and 5 bases at J, with 13 bases in the middle. The CDR3 loop spans 13 amino acids. DNA for the CDR3: TGTGCCAGCAGAGTTTTTGGGGCGGAGACCCAGTACTTC. Amino acids: CASRVFGAETQYF.

This clonotype was detected ten times or more. The chain combines TRBV11-2 with TRBJ2-3; TRBD1 matches at 7 bases. The V and J ends lost 1 base and 1 base, in that order; junction bases with no gene match: 5. Germline V gene data show CDR1 as SGHAT and CDR2 as FQNNGV. The CDR3 has 16 residues. CDR3 nucleotide sequence: TGTGCCAGCAGCTTAGGCAGAGGGGGCGGCACAGATACGCAGTATTTT. It yields the protein CASSLGRGGGTDTQYF.

This clonotype has ten or more counts. CDR3 residues: CASRDRPGGNEQFF. CDR3 nucleotide sequence: TGTGCCAGCAGGGACAGGCCAGGAGGCAATGAGCAGTTCTTC. This rearrangement joins TRBV12-3 or TRBV12-4 to TRBJ2-1; the match to TRBD1 covers 7 bases. The CDR3 is 14 amino acids. Trimming cost V 6 bases and J 6 bases; bases outside gene matches: 8.

This clonotype was seen many times. This chain connects TRBV9 to TRBJ2-2; TRBD2 agrees at 7 bases. The CDR3 loop spans 17 amino acids. The germline CDR1 and CDR2 sequences are SGDLS and YYNGEE. V shed 2 bases and J 2 bases; nucleotides not matched to a gene: 9. The CDR3 region has the DNA TGTGCCAGCAGCGTTAATCCCGGGACTACAAACACCGGGGAGCTGTTTTTT. It translates to CASSVNPGTTNTGELFF.

Many counts were recorded for this clonotype. The genes are TRBV5-4 and TRBJ1-5, with 7 bases fitting TRBD1. From germline, CDR1 is SGHNT and CDR2 YYREEE (reference sequence). This CDR3 contains 14 residues. With 0 bases clipped from V and 7 bases from J, the junction kept 4 bases outside the gene matches. Written as DNA, the CDR3 is TGTGCCAGCAGCTTGGAGGGGGCGTACCAGCCCCAGCATTTT. Its protein is CASSLEGAYQPQHF.

This clonotype has at least ten counts. The CDR3: CASSQASGGADTQYF. CDR3 in DNA: TGTGCCAGCAGCCAAGCTAGCGGGGGGGCAGATACGCAGTATTTT. The chain carries TRBV4-2 and TRBJ2-3; 12 bases fit TRBD2. Trimming removed 1 base from V and 4 bases from J; junction bases left unmatched: 0. The CDR3 spans 15 residues. Germline-derived CDR1 and CDR2 are LGHNA and YNFKEQ.

This clonotype was seen many times. This chain links TRBV11-2 with TRBJ2-2; D might be TRBD2 (6 bases). Germline CDR1 SGHAT, CDR2 FQNNGV. The CDR3 spans 16 residues. Trimming removed 8 bases at V and 1 base at J, with 17 bases between. CDR3 amino acids: CASQFGGWMNTGELFF. In nucleotides, the CDR3 is TGTGCCAGCCAGTTCGGGGGATGGATGAACACCGGGGAGCTGTTTTTT.

The chain employs TRBV3-1 and TRBJ2-5; tentative D call: TRBD2 (6 bases). CDR3 size: 19 residues. Germline CDR1 is LGHDT and CDR2 is YNNKEL (reference sequence). V was cut by 0 bases and J by 3 bases, with 23 bases left in between. The CDR3 loop is CASSQEGLLSGWPEETQYF. CDR3 sequence (DNA): TGTGCCAGCAGCCAAGAAGGTCTGTTGAGCGGGTGGCCGGAAGAGACCCAGTACTTC.

This clonotype occurred many times. The V call is TRBV7-9, the J call TRBJ1-2, with TRBD1 matching over 8 bases. The CDR3 has 17 residues. V was clipped by 5 bases and J by 3 bases; unmatched bases: 14. The germline CDR1 and CDR2 sequences are SEHNR and FQNEAQ (reference sequence). This CDR3 is CASSRQGPLDGDYGYTF. The CDR3 bases are TGTGCCAGCAGCCGACAGGGGCCGCTTGATGGAGACTATGGCTACACCTTC.

This clonotype was picked up a small number of times. The chain joins TRBV5-5 to TRBJ1-5, with 9 bases matching TRBD1. The CDR3 has 15 amino acids. Germline assignment: CDR1 SGHKS and CDR2 YYEKEE (reference sequence). V lost 5 bases to trimming and J lost 1 base; unmatched junction nucleotides: 4. The CDR3 protein is CASRPGQGSNQPQHF. For the CDR3, the DNA is TGTGCCAGCAGACCGGGACAGGGAAGCAATCAGCCCCAGCATTTT. The complete variable domain, with remaining parts taken from reference TRBV5-5 and TRBJ1-5, reads DAGVTQSPTHLIKTRGQQVTLRCSPISGHKSVSWYQQVLGQGPQFIFQYYEKEERGRGNFPDRFSARQFPNYSSELNVNALLLGDSALYLCASRPGQGSNQPQHFGDGTRLSIL.

This clonotype has just a few counts. The V gene is TRBV29-1, the J gene TRBJ2-7, with D perhaps TRBD1 (6 bases). CDR3 length: 13 amino acids. V dropped 0 bases and J dropped 1 base, with 7 bases sitting between them. CDR1 SQVTM and CDR2 ANQGSEA come from the germline V gene. DNA of the CDR3: TGCAGCGTTGAAGATGACAGGTCCTACGAGCAGTACTTC. Amino acids: CSVEDDRSYEQYF.

In its sample, this clonotype was seen many times. V is TRBV10-3 and J is TRBJ1-4; the match to TRBD1 covers 7 bases. Per the germline V gene, CDR1 is ENHRY and CDR2 is SYGVKD. The length of the CDR3 is 15 residues. V trimming: 3 bases; J trimming: 6 bases; junction bases outside the gene matches: 7. In DNA, the CDR3 is TGTGCCATCAGTGACCCCGGCACAGGGGATGAAAAACTGTTTTTT. Translated: CAISDPGTGDEKLFF.